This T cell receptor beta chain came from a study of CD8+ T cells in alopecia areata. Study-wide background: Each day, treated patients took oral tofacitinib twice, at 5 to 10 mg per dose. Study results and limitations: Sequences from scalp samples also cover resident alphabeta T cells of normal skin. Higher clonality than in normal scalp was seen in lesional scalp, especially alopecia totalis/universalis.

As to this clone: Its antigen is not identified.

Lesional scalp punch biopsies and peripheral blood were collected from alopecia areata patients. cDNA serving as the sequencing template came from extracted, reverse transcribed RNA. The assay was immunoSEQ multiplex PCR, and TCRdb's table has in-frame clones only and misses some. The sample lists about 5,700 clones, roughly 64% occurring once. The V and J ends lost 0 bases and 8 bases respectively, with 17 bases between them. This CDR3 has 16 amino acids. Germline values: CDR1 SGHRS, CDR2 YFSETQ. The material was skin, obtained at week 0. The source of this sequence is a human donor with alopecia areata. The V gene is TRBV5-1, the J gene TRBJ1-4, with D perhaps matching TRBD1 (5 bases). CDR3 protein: CASSLDTGTALEKLFF. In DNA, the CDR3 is TGCGCCAGCAGCTTGGATACCGGGACCGCCTTAGAAAAACTGTTTTTT.